Shown below are 7 T cell receptor beta chains from a single sample sequenced in a study of blood T cell repertoires in COVID-19. Only in-frame clones appear in the TCRdb table, and some are missing; sequencing was by immunoSEQ multiplex PCR. The data hold 150,000 to 250,000 clones, with approximately 90% observed a single time. The specimen sequenced was PBMCs or T cells enriched from blood (not recorded which). These receptors originate from a woman aged 25 to 39 who had recovered from COVID-19.

The chain recombines TRBV6-2 or TRBV6-3 with TRBJ2-5; TRBD1 matches at 10 bases. Germline V gene sequence: CDR1 MNHEY, CDR2 SVGEGT. V trimming: 5 bases; J trimming: 1 base; junction bases outside the gene matches: 7. The CDR3 extends over 16 amino acids. The CDR3 here is CASSSRTGGVQETQYF. DNA for the CDR3: TGTGCCAGCAGTAGTCGGACAGGGGGGGTCCAAGAGACCCAGTACTTC.

This clone was counted a few times. V usage is TRBV5-1 and J usage is TRBJ1-2; D is perhaps TRBD1 (5 bases). The CDR3 length is 14 residues. The germline gives CDR1 SGHRS, CDR2 YFSETQ. V lost 1 base to trimming and J lost 6 bases, with 13 bases between them. The CDR3 DNA follows: TGCGCCAGCAGCTTGTCCAGGGAGGATGATGGCTACACCTTC. Amino acid sequence: CASSLSREDDGYTF.

The V gene is TRBV19, the J gene TRBJ2-3; 7 bases fit TRBD2. Germline CDR1 reads LNHDA; CDR2 reads SQIVND (reference sequence). After removal of 1 base from V and 4 bases from J, the junction contained 11 bases not matched to a gene. This CDR3 contains 17 residues. The CDR3 coding sequence is TGTGCCAGTAGTATAGGCGGGGGACGGGAGACATCAGATACGCAGTATTTT. As protein: CASSIGGGRETSDTQYF.

The V and J genes are TRBV3-1 (or the pseudogene TRBV3-2) and TRBJ1-5, with D possibly TRBD1 on 5 matching bases. CDR3 length equals 14 residues. V was pared by 3 bases and J by 3 bases, with 9 bases between. Germline V CDR1 and CDR2: LGHDT, YNNKEL (reference sequence). CDR3 coding DNA: TGTGCCAGCAGCCATTCAGGGTACAATCAGCCCCAGCATTTT. The encoded protein is CASSHSGYNQPQHF.

This chain joins TRBV11-2 and TRBJ2-3, with D possibly being TRBD1 (7 bases). The CDR3 covers 17 residues. Germline CDR1 reads SGHAT; CDR2 reads FQNNGV. Deletions cut 1 base from V and 6 bases from J, with 20 bases between. The CDR3 loop is CASSLGRGRRGTDTQYF. DNA of the CDR3: TGTGCCAGCAGCTTAGGGAGGGGGCGAAGGGGTACCGATACGCAGTATTTT.

The rearrangement joins TRBV18 to TRBJ2-6, with 8 nucleotides matching TRBD1. V shed 4 bases and J 0 bases; nucleotides not matched to a gene: 2. The CDR3 consists of 16 residues. Germline CDR1 is KGHSH and CDR2 is LQKENI. CDR3 sequence (DNA): TGTGCCAGCTCACTGGACAGGGACTCTGGGGCCAACGTCCTGACTTTC. It translates to CASSLDRDSGANVLTF.

V gene TRBV14 combines with J gene TRBJ2-1; TRBD1 agrees at 7 bases. V was clipped by 4 bases and J by 5 bases; unmatched bases: 2. This CDR3 has 13 amino acids. CDR1 is SGHDN, CDR2 FVKESK, per germline. CDR3 region: CASSPDRHNEQFF. The CDR3, as DNA: TGTGCCAGCAGCCCGGACAGGCACAATGAGCAGTTCTTC. Combining the CDR3 with reference TRBV14 and TRBJ2-1 gives the whole variable domain EAGVTQFPSHSVIEKGQTVTLRCDPISGHDNLYWYRRVMGKEIKFLLHFVKESKQDESGMPNNRFLAERTGGTYSTLKVQPAELEDSGVYFCASSPDRHNEQFFGPGTRLTVL.